These T cell receptor beta chains were read from a single sample in a study of cytomegalovirus exposure and HLA in healthy donors. The protocol was immunoSEQ multiplex PCR, while the TCRdb copy is restricted to in-frame clones and leaves out a portion. The data contain more than 110,000 clones, over 60% of them seen just once; the ten biggest clones take up 4.9%. Sequenced input: PBMCs. The receptors were sampled from a woman aged 45-60 years in good health and CMV-seronegative. CDR3s include the opening cysteine and the closing phenylalanine or tryptophan. The D gene is left open where the match is weak. The size entry is marked missing in some rows and otherwise reads once, few, many or a size class.

clone_size j_call d_call v_call cdr3_aa cdr3_nt
once TRBJ1-5 - TRBV2 CASISDYPGPQHF TGTGCCAGCATCTCTGATTACCCGGGGCCCCAGCATTTT
few TRBJ2-1 TRBD1 TRBV9 CASSVGGTGNNEQFF TGTGCCAGCAGCGTAGGCGGGACAGGAAACAATGAGCAGTTCTTC
once TRBJ1-2 - TRBV25-1 CASSVFAGKGYTF TGTGCCAGCAGTGTGTTTGCAGGGAAGGGCTACACCTTC
- TRBJ2-7 TRBD2 TRBV5-6 CASSLFSRRAGNEQYF TGTGCCAGCAGCTTGTTCTCTCGTCGAGCGGGGAACGAGCAGTACTTC
- TRBJ2-5 TRBD1 TRBV19 CASSTTGGRETQYF TGTGCCAGTAGCACGACAGGGGGTAGGGAGACCCAGTACTTC
few TRBJ2-1 - TRBV11-3 CASSLRLAYDEQFF TGTGCCAGCAGCCTTAGACTCGCTTACGATGAGCAGTTCTTC
- TRBJ1-6 TRBD1 TRBV18 CASSQTGGLHLSSYNSPLHF TGTGCCAGCTCACAGACAGGGGGACTCCACCTCAGCTCCTATAATTCACCCCTCCACTTT
- TRBJ2-7 - TRBV7-8 CASSLGSQYSYEQYF TGTGCCAGCAGCTTAGGGAGCCAATACTCCTACGAGCAGTACTTC
- TRBJ2-3 - TRBV7-6 CASSLTAGTQYF TGTGCCAGCAGCTTAACTGCGGGTACGCAGTATTTT
- TRBJ2-7 - TRBV2 CASNMGGGSYYEQYF TGTGCCAGCAACATGGGTGGAGGCAGCTACTACGAGCAGTACTTC
- TRBJ1-2 - TRBV29-1 CSVDPRGVYGYTF TGCAGCGTTGATCCCAGGGGCGTCTATGGCTACACCTTC
- TRBJ2-3 TRBD1 TRBV29-1 CSARDRAQSTDTQYF TGCAGCGCCCGGGACAGGGCCCAAAGCACAGATACGCAGTATTTT
many TRBJ1-1 TRBD1 TRBV27 CASSLYRGGRTEAFF TGTGCCAGCAGTTTGTACAGGGGGGGCCGGACTGAAGCTTTCTTT
- TRBJ1-2 - TRBV11-2 CASTPVNGYGYTF TGTGCCAGCACCCCGGTAAATGGCTATGGCTACACCTTC
once TRBJ1-1 - TRBV7-9 CATEDRRDTEAFF TGTGCCACCGAAGACCGGCGGGACACTGAAGCTTTCTTT
- TRBJ1-3 TRBD1 TRBV6-1 CASSKRGQGVDTIYF TGTGCCAGCAGTAAACGGGGCCAGGGGGTAGACACCATATATTTT
- TRBJ2-1 TRBD2 TRBV11-2 CASSLLAGGTDEQFF TGTGCCAGCAGCTTACTAGCGGGGGGGACGGATGAGCAGTTCTTC
- TRBJ1-6 - TRBV15 CATSRGNEGVGNSPLHF TGTGCCACCAGCAGAGGGAATGAGGGGGTCGGGAATTCACCCCTCCACTTT